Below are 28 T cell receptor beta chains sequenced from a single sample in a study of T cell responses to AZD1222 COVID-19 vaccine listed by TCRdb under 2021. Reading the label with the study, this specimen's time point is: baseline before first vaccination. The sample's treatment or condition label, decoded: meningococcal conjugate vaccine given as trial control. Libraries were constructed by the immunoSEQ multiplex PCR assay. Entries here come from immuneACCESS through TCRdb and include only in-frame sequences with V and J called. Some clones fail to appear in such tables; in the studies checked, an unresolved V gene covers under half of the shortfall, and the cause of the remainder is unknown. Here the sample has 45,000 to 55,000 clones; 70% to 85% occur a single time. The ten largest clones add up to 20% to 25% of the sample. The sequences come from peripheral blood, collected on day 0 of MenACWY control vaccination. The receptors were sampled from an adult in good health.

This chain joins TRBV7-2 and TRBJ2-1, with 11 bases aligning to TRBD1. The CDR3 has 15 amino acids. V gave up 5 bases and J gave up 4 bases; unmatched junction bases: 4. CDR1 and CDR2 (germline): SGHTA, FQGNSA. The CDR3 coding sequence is TGTGCCAGCAGCCCCGGGACAGGGGGGTACAATGAGCAGTTCTTC. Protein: CASSPGTGGYNEQFF.

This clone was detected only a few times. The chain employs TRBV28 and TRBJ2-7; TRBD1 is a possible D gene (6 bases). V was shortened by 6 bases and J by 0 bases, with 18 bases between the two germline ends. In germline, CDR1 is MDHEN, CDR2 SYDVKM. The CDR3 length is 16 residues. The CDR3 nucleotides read TGTGCCAGCAGCTTTGGGGTTAGGGGGAGCTCCTACGAGCAGTACTTC. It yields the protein CASSFGVRGSSYEQYF.

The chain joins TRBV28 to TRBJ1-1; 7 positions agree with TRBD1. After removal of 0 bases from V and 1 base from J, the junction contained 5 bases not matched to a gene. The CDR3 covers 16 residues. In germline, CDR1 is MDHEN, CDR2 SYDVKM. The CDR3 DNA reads TGTGCCAGCAGTTTATGGACAGGGAATGGGAACACTGAAGCTTTCTTT. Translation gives CASSLWTGNGNTEAFF.

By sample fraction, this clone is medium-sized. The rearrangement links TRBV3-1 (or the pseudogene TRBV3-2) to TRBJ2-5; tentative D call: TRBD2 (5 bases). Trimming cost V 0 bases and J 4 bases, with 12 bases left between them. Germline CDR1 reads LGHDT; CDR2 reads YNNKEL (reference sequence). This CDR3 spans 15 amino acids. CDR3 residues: CASSQELGGGETQYF. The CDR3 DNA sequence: TGTGCCAGCAGCCAAGAATTAGGAGGAGGAGAGACCCAGTACTTC.

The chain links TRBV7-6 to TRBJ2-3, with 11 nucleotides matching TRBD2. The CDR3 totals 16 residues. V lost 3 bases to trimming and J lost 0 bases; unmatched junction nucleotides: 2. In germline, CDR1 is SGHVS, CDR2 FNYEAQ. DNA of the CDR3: TGTGCCAGCAGCTTTCGACTAGCGGGAAGCACAGATACGCAGTATTTT. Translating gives CASSFRLAGSTDTQYF.

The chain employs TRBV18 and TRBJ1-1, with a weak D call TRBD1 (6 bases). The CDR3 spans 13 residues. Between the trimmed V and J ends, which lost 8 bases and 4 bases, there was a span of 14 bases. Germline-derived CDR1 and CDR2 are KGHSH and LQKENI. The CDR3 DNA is TGTGCCAGCAGCCCGGGGGCGGGCACTGAAGCTTTCTTT. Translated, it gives CASSPGAGTEAFF. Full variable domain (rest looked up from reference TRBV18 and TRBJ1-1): NAGVMQNPRHLVRRRGQEARLRCSPMKGHSHVYWYRQLPEEGLKFMVYLQKENIIDESGMPKERFSAEFPKEGPSILRIQQVVRGDSAAYFCASSPGAGTEAFFGQGTRLTVV.

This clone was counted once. The CDR3: CASSGTGNQPQHF. DNA of the CDR3: TGTGCCAGTAGCGGGACAGGGAATCAGCCCCAGCATTTT. This chain connects TRBV19 to TRBJ1-5; 9 bases align to TRBD1. This CDR3 has 13 residues. V lost 6 bases and J lost 4; bases outside the gene matches: 1. Germline V gene lookup returns CDR1 LNHDA and CDR2 SQIVND (reference sequence).

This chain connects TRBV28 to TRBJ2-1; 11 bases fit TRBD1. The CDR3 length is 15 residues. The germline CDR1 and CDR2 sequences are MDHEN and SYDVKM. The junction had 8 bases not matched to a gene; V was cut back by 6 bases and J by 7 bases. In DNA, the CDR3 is TGTGCCAGCAGGGACAGGGGGCTGGGGGGGAATGAGCAGTTCTTC. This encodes CASRDRGLGGNEQFF.

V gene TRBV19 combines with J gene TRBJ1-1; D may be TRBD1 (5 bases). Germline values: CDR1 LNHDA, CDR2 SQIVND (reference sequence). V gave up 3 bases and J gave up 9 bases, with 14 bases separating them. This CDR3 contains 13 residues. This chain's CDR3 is CASSITGTVQAFF. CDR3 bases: TGTGCCAGTAGTATTACCGGGACTGTACAAGCTTTCTTT.

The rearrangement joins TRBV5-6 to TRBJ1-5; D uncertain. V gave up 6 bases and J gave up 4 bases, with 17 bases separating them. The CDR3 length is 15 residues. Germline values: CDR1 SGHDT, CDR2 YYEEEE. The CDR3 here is CASTLGRMPNQPQHF. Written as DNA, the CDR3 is TGTGCCAGCACCCTTGGACGTATGCCAAATCAGCCCCAGCATTTT.

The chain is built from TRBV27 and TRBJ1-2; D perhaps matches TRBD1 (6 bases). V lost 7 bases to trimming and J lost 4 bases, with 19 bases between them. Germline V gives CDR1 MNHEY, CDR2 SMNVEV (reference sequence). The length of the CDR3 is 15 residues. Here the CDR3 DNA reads TGTGCCAGCACTACGACCCCCCTGGACAGCTATGGCTACACCTTC. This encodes CASTTTPLDSYGYTF.

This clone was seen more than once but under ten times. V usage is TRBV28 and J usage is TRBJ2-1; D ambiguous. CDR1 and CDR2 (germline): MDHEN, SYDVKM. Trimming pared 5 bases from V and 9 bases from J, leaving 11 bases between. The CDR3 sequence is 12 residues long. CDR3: CASSRGSTEQFF. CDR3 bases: TGTGCCAGCAGTCGAGGTAGTACTGAGCAGTTCTTC.

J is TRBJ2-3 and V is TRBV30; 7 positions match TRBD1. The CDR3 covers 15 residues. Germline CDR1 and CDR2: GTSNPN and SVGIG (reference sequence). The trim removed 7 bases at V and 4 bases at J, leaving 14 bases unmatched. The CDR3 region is CALNPQDRPSDTQYF. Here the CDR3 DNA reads TGTGCCTTGAACCCCCAGGACAGGCCTTCAGATACGCAGTATTTT.

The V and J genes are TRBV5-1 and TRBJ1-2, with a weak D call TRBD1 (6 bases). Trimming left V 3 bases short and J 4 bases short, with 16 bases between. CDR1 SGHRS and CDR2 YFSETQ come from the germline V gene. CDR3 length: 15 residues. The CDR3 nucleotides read TGCGCCAGCAGCTCCGGGGGGGGCCGTCCCTATGGCTACACCTTC. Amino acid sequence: CASSSGGGRPYGYTF.

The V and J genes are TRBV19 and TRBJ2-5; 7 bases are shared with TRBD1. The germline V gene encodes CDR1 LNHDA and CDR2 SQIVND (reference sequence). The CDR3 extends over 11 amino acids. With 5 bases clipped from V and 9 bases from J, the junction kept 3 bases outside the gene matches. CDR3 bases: TGTGCCAGTAGTCTGGACAGGCCCCAGTACTTC. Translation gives CASSLDRPQYF.

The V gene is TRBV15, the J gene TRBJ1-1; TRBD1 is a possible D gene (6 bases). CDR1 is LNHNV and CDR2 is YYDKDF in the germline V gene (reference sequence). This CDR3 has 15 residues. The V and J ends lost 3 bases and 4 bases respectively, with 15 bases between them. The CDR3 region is CATSSPGGGLTEAFF. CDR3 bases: TGTGCCACCAGCAGTCCCGGTGGGGGGCTCACTGAAGCTTTCTTT.

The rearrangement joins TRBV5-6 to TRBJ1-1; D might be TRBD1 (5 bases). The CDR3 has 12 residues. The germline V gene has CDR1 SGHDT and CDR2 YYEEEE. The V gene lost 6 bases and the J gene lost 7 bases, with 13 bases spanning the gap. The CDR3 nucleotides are TGTGCCAGCACCACGGGGGTAGGTGAAGCTTTCTTT. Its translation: CASTTGVGEAFF.

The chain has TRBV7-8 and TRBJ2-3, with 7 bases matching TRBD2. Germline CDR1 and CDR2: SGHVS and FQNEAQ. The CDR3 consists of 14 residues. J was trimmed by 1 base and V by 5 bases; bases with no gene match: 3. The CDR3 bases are TGTGCCAGCAGCCGGGAGGAAGGCACAGATACGCAGTATTTT. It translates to CASSREEGTDTQYF.

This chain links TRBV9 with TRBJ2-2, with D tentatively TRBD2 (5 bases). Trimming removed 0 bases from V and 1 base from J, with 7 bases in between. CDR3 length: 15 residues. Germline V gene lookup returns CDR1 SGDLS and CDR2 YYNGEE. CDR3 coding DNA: TGTGCCAGCAGCGTAGTGGCGGGGAACACCGGGGAGCTGTTTTTT. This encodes CASSVVAGNTGELFF. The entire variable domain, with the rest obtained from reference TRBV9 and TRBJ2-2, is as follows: DSGVTQTPKHLITATGQRVTLRCSPRSGDLSVYWYQQSLDQGLQFLIQYYNGEERAKGNILERFSAQQFPDLHSELNLSSLELGDSALYFCASSVVAGNTGELFFGEGSRLTVL.

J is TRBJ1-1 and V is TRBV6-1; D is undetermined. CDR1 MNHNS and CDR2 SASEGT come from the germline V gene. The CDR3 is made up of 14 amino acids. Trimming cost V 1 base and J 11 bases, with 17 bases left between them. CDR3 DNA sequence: TGTGCCAGCAGTGAAGGCGGTTTTGATTTTGGGGCTTTCTTT. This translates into CASSEGGFDFGAFF.

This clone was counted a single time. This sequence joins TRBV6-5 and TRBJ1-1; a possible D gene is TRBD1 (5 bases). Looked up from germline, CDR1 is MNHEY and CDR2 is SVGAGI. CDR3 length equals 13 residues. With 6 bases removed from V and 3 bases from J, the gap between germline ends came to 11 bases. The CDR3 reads CASRTDSYTEAFF. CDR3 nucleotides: TGTGCCAGCAGGACCGACAGTTACACTGAAGCTTTCTTT.

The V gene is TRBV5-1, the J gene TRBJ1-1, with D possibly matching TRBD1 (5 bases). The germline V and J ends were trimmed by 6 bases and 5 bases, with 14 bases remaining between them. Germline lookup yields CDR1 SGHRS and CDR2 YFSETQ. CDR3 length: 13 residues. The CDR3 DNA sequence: TGCGCCAGCAAGGAGGGGAGGCAGACTGAAGCTTTCTTT. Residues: CASKEGRQTEAFF.

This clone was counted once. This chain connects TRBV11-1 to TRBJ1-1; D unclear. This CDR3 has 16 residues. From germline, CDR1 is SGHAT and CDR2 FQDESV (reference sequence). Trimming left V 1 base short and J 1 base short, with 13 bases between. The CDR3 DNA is TGTGCCAGCAGCTTAGTTTTCGGCACCCGGAACACTGAAGCTTTCTTT. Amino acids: CASSLVFGTRNTEAFF.

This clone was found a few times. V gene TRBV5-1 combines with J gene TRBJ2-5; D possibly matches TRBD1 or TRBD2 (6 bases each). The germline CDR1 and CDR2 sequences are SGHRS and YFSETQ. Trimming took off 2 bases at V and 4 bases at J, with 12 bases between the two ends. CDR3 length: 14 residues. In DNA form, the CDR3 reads TGCGCCAGCAGCTTTTGGGGGGCTGGAGAGACCCAGTACTTC. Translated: CASSFWGAGETQYF.

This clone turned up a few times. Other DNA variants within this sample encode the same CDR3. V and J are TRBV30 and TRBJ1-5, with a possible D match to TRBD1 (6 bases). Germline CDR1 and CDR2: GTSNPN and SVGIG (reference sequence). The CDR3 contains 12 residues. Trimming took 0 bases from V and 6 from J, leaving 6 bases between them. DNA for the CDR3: TGTGCCTGGAGTGTACAGGGTCAGCCCCAGCATTTT. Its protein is CAWSVQGQPQHF. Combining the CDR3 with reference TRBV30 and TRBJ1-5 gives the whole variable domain SQTIHQWPATLVQPVGSPLSLECTVEGTSNPNLYWYRQAAGRGLQLLFYSVGIGQISSEVPQNLSASRPQDRQFILSSKKLLLSDSGFYLCAWSVQGQPQHFGDGTRLSIL.

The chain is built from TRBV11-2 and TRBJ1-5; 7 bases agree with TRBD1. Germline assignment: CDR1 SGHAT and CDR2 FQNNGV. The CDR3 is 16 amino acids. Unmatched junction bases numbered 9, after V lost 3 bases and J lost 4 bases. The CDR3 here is CASSLGSGGSNQPQHF. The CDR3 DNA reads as TGTGCCAGCAGCTTGGGGTCAGGGGGTTCTAATCAGCCCCAGCATTTT. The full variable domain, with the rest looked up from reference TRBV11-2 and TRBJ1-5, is EAGVAQSPRYKIIEKRQSVAFWCNPISGHATLYWYQQILGQGPKLLIQFQNNGVVDDSQLPKDRFSAERLKGVDSTLKIQPAKLEDSAVYLCASSLGSGGSNQPQHFGDGTRLSIL.

The DNA of the CDR3 is TGTGCCAGCAGCCAAGACAGCTACGAGCAGTACTTC. Encoded protein: CASSQDSYEQYF. This chain joins TRBV14 and TRBJ2-7, with D hard to call. The CDR3 length is 12 residues. V dropped 0 bases and J dropped 3 bases, with 3 bases sitting between them. Germline V CDR1 and CDR2: SGHDN, FVKESK.

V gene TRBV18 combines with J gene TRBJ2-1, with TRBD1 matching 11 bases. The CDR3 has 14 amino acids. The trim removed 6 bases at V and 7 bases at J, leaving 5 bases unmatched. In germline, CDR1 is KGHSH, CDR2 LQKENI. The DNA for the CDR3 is TGTGCCAGCTCTGGACAGGGGGCGGAGAATGAGCAGTTCTTC. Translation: CASSGQGAENEQFF.